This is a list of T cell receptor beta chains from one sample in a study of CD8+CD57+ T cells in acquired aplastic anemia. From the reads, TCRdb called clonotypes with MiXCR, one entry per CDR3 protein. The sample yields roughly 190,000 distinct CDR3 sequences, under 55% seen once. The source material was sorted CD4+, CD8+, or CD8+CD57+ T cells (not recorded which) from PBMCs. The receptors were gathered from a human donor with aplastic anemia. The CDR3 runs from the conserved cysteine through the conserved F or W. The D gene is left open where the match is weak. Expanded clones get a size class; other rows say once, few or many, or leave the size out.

CDR3nt: TGTGCCAGCAGTGCTGGCCAGGCTAAGTCGGGCACAGATACGCAGTATTTT
CDR3aa: CASSAGQAKSGTDTQYF
j_gene: TRBJ2-3
abundance: .
v_gene: TRBV2
d_gene: .

CDR3nt: TGTGCCAGCAGCGTAGAATCGGGACATAAGACAGGGCGGAGGACTGAAGCTTTCTTT
CDR3aa: CASSVESGHKTGRRTEAFF
j_gene: TRBJ1-1
abundance: many
v_gene: TRBV9
d_gene: TRBD1

CDR3nt: TGTGCTAGCAGCTTAGCGGTGCGGGGGGGCCTCAACGCAGATACGCAGTATTTT
CDR3aa: CASSLAVRGGLNADTQYF
j_gene: TRBJ2-3
abundance: once
v_gene: TRBV7-6
d_gene: TRBD2

CDR3nt: TGCGCCAGTACGGACAGGGGGGACTCTGGAAACACCATATATTTT
CDR3aa: CASTDRGDSGNTIYF
j_gene: TRBJ1-3
abundance: many
v_gene: TRBV5-1
d_gene: TRBD1

CDR3nt: TGCGCCAGCAGCTTGGGGTCCCATCCCACGAGCCGCGAGCAGTACTTC
CDR3aa: CASSLGSHPTSREQYF
j_gene: TRBJ2-7
abundance: many
v_gene: TRBV5-1
d_gene: .

CDR3nt: TGTGCCAGCAGTCCCCTGGCCGGGGGCTACACCTTC
CDR3aa: CASSPLAGGYTF
j_gene: TRBJ1-2
abundance: .
v_gene: TRBV12-3/TRBV12-4
d_gene: .

CDR3nt: TGTGCCAGCAGCTTAGCGGCCGCTTCCTACGAGCAGTACTTC
CDR3aa: CASSLAAASYEQYF
j_gene: TRBJ2-7
abundance: few
v_gene: TRBV7-6
d_gene: .

CDR3nt: TGTGCCAGCAGGGCAACGGGACTTTACAATGAGCAGTTCTTC
CDR3aa: CASRATGLYNEQFF
j_gene: TRBJ2-1
abundance: many
v_gene: TRBV12-3/TRBV12-4
d_gene: .

CDR3nt: TGTGCCAGTAGTCCCCCGGGGGCGGGAGTTGCCGGGGAGCTGTTTTTT
CDR3aa: CASSPPGAGVAGELFF
j_gene: TRBJ2-2
abundance: many
v_gene: TRBV19
d_gene: .

CDR3nt: TGCGCCAGCAGCCTACAGGGAGATAATTCACCCCTCCACTTT
CDR3aa: CASSLQGDNSPLHF
j_gene: TRBJ1-6
abundance: once
v_gene: TRBV5-1
d_gene: .

CDR3nt: TGTGCCACCAGCAGAGGAGGGACTGCACACTCCTACGAGCAGTACTTC
CDR3aa: CATSRGGTAHSYEQYF
j_gene: TRBJ2-7
abundance: many
v_gene: TRBV15
d_gene: .

CDR3nt: TGTGCCTGCTCGTTGGGGGGCTCGGAGACCCAGTACTTC
CDR3aa: CACSLGGSETQYF
j_gene: TRBJ2-5
abundance: few
v_gene: TRBV10-3
d_gene: .

CDR3nt: TGTGCCACCAGTAATCAGGGGGCTGGGGAGACCCAGTACTTC
CDR3aa: CATSNQGAGETQYF
j_gene: TRBJ2-5
abundance: .
v_gene: TRBV24-1
d_gene: TRBD1

CDR3nt: TGCGCCAGCAGCTTGGCCATCGTGGGAGGGGGCTACAATGAGCAGTTCTTC
CDR3aa: CASSLAIVGGGYNEQFF
j_gene: TRBJ2-1
abundance: .
v_gene: TRBV5-1
d_gene: .

CDR3nt: TGTGCCACCAGTGAGAATAACTATGGCTACACCTTC
CDR3aa: CATSENNYGYTF
j_gene: TRBJ1-2
abundance: many
v_gene: TRBV24-1
d_gene: .